The 5 T cell receptor beta chains below were found in one sample sequenced in a study of radiation and T cells in renal cell carcinoma. Treatment described: treatment-naive control, cytoreductive nephrectomy. Profiling relied on immunoSEQ multiplex PCR, and the TCRdb table lists in-frame clones only, not all of them. This table has around 8,400 clones, 55% to 65% appearing once. Sequenced material: tumor tissue, taken from a patient whose treatment was nephrectomy without radiotherapy. The receptors were sampled from a man in his 60s with renal cell carcinoma.

The chain joins TRBV7-2 to TRBJ1-2; possible D gene TRBD1, 6 bases. The CDR3 runs 16 residues. The V end was cut by 4 bases, the J end by 7 bases, with 22 bases between. CDR1 is SGHTA, CDR2 FQGNSA, per germline. CDR3 sequence reads: CASSSESGGRSGGYTF. Written as DNA, the CDR3 is TGTGCCAGCAGCTCCGAGTCGGGGGGGCGCTCGGGTGGCTACACCTTC.

This clone has only a few counts. The chain combines TRBV9 with TRBJ1-2; D gene uncertain. Trimming cost V 5 bases and J 2 bases, with 10 bases left between them. Germline V gives CDR1 SGDLS, CDR2 YYNGEE. This CDR3 contains 13 residues. DNA for the CDR3: TGTGCCAGCAGGTCAGCAGGCAACTATGGCTACACCTTC. The encoded protein is CASRSAGNYGYTF.

This chain connects TRBV7-9 to TRBJ1-4; tentatively, D is TRBD1 (5 bases). Trimming stripped 5 bases from V and 7 bases from J, with 11 bases between. The germline V gene has CDR1 SEHNR and CDR2 FQNEAQ (reference sequence). The CDR3 is 13 residues long. The CDR3: CASSPPGTEKLFF. CDR3 DNA sequence: TGTGCCAGCAGCCCCCCAGGGACTGAAAAACTGTTTTTT.

The chain uses TRBV7-2 and TRBJ2-7, with a possible D match to TRBD1 (6 bases). The V gene's germline CDR1 is SGHTA and CDR2 FQGNSA. The CDR3 runs 14 residues. The ends were cut back, 4 bases at V and 3 bases at J, with 13 bases in the middle. For the CDR3, the DNA is TGTGCCAGCAGCTCGGGCGGACAGCACTACGAGCAGTACTTC. Residues: CASSSGGQHYEQYF.

J is TRBJ2-5 and V is TRBV18; 10 positions match TRBD2. Germline CDR1 and CDR2: KGHSH and LQKENI. The CDR3 is made up of 16 amino acids. Trimming removed 5 bases from V and 0 bases from J; junction bases left unmatched: 6. Here the CDR3 DNA reads TGTGCCAGCTCAACGACTAGCGGGCCGTACCAAGAGACCCAGTACTTC. Its protein is CASSTTSGPYQETQYF.